Presented here are 25 T cell receptor beta chains from one specimen sequenced in a study of post-analysis software for immune sequencing data. Whole-study findings and limits: With TRBV5-6, TRBV5-1 and TRBV20-1 included, about five TRBV segments were more frequent in patients than in controls.

Carried by the TCR beta cDNA libraries were unique molecular identifiers. TCRdb reanalysed the PCR reads using MiXCR and keeps one entry per CDR3 protein. This sample has roughly 800,000 distinct CDR3 sequences; roughly half occur once, and the top ten carry around 4.5%. Their antigen targets remain unknown. Sequenced input: blood. The receptor set was obtained from a girl aged 10 to 17 with multiple sclerosis.

CDR3 protein: CATSRPQEKLFF. CDR3 in DNA: TGTGCCACCAGCAGACCCCAAGAAAAACTGTTTTTT. The chain links TRBV15 to TRBJ1-4, with D unresolved. The V end was cut by 2 bases, the J end by 8 bases, with 6 bases between. The CDR3 is 12 amino acids. The germline CDR1 and CDR2 sequences are LNHNV and YYDKDF (reference sequence).

This chain uses TRBV7-6 with TRBJ2-3, with unresolved D. CDR3 length: 15 amino acids. V was pared by 2 bases and J by 0 bases, with 9 bases between. The germline CDR1 and CDR2 sequences are SGHVS and FNYEAQ. CDR3 sequence: CASSLPGSSTDTQYF. As DNA, the CDR3 is TGTGCCAGCAGCTTACCCGGCTCTAGCACAGATACGCAGTATTTT.

V usage is TRBV5-1 and J usage is TRBJ2-6; D perhaps matches TRBD2 (5 bases). Germline CDR1 is SGHRS and CDR2 is YFSETQ. V shed 1 base and J shed 2 bases, with 7 bases lying between them. The CDR3 is 15 amino acids. The CDR3 region is CASSLIGAGANVLTF. As DNA, the CDR3 is TGCGCCAGCAGCTTGATCGGGGCTGGGGCCAACGTCCTGACTTTC.

The chain joins TRBV7-3 to TRBJ2-3; 11 nucleotides agree with TRBD2. V shed 3 bases, J shed 9 bases, and the junction held 8 bases outside the gene matches. Germline V gene lookup returns CDR1 SGHTA and CDR2 FQGTGA. There are 15 residues in the CDR3. Here the CDR3 DNA reads TGTGCCAGCAGCTTTAGGACTAGCGGGCTAGACACGCAGTATTTT. This gives the protein CASSFRTSGLDTQYF. Full variable domain (outside the CDR3, taken from reference TRBV7-3 and TRBJ2-3): GAGVSQTPSNKVTEKGKYVELRCDPISGHTALYWYRQSLGQGPEFLIYFQGTGAADDSGLPNDRFFAVRPEGSVSTLKIQRTERGDSAVYLCASSFRTSGLDTQYFGPGTRLTVL.

This clonotype showed up just a few times. This chain uses TRBV10-3 with TRBJ2-3; 9 bases match TRBD2. V shed 3 bases, J shed 4 bases, and the junction held 8 bases outside the gene matches. This CDR3 is built from 16 residues. The germline V gene has CDR1 ENHRY and CDR2 SYGVKD. This CDR3 is CAISDVAGGFADTQYF. The DNA of the CDR3 is TGTGCCATCAGTGATGTTGCGGGAGGGTTCGCAGATACGCAGTATTTT.

The chain recombines TRBV20-1 with TRBJ2-7; D call uncertain. The germline gives CDR1 DFQATT, CDR2 SNEGSKA (reference sequence). The CDR3 is 11 amino acids. V lost 1 base, J lost 5 bases, and 6 bases lay in between. This CDR3 is CSARGTNEQYF. In nucleotides, the CDR3 is TGCAGTGCTAGAGGCACAAACGAGCAGTACTTC.

V gene TRBV20-1 combines with J gene TRBJ2-1, with TRBD2 matching 8 bases. V was clipped by 6 bases and J by 3 bases; unmatched bases: 4. This CDR3 region has 13 residues. The germline gives CDR1 DFQATT, CDR2 SNEGSKA (reference sequence). DNA for the CDR3: TGCAGTGCCGGCGGGACTAGCTACAATGAGCAGTTCTTC. Protein product: CSAGGTSYNEQFF.

The chain has TRBV20-1 and TRBJ2-7; TRBD2 is a possible D gene (7 bases). The CDR3 loop spans 14 amino acids. The V and J ends lost 4 bases and 3 bases respectively, with 16 bases between them. Germline loops: CDR1 DFQATT, CDR2 SNEGSKA (reference sequence). CDR3: CSAIQAGAFYEQYF. The CDR3 DNA sequence: TGCAGTGCTATACAGGCGGGGGCTTTCTACGAGCAGTACTTC.

This clonotype was picked up a small number of times. The chain has TRBV5-1 and TRBJ2-5, with D possibly TRBD1 on 5 matching bases. Trimming removed 3 bases from V and 5 bases from J, with 14 bases in between. The CDR3 has 14 residues. CDR1 and CDR2 from the germline V gene are SGHRS and YFSETQ. This CDR3 reads CASSWSGQGETQYF. In DNA form, the CDR3 reads TGCGCCAGCAGCTGGTCCGGACAAGGGGAGACCCAGTACTTC.

This chain joins TRBV6-5 and TRBJ1-1; 8 nucleotides match TRBD1. Germline V gives CDR1 MNHEY, CDR2 SVGAGI. The CDR3 loop spans 16 amino acids. The trim removed 5 bases at V and 4 bases at J, leaving 12 bases unmatched. The CDR3 here is CASSPSPDRVGTEAFF. The DNA for the CDR3 is TGTGCCAGCAGTCCTTCCCCGGACAGGGTTGGCACTGAAGCTTTCTTT.

This clonotype was observed a few times. The genes are TRBV12-3 or TRBV12-4 and TRBJ2-7; D tentatively fits TRBD1 or TRBD2 (6 bases each). The CDR3 runs 13 residues. V dropped 2 bases and J dropped 6 bases, with 11 bases sitting between them. CDR3 region: CASSLLGGGEQYF. Here the CDR3 DNA reads TGTGCCAGCAGTTTACTTGGAGGGGGCGAGCAGTACTTC.

This clonotype turned up a few times. V and J are TRBV5-4 and TRBJ2-7; D uncertain. Per the germline V gene, CDR1 is SGHNT and CDR2 is YYREEE (reference sequence). Trimming stripped 4 bases from V and 1 base from J, with 9 bases between. There are 13 residues in the CDR3. The CDR3 sequence: CASSIGPSYEQYF. CDR3 nucleotide sequence: TGTGCCAGCAGCATCGGGCCTTCCTACGAGCAGTACTTC.

The genes are TRBV29-1 and TRBJ2-3; D is uncertain. In germline, CDR1 is SQVTM, CDR2 ANQGSEA. Trimming cost V 0 bases and J 4 bases, with 8 bases left between them. This CDR3 spans 13 amino acids. For the CDR3, the DNA is TGCAGCGTTGAAGATCTTTTAGCAGATACGCAGTATTTT. Amino acids: CSVEDLLADTQYF.

The chain is built from TRBV20-1 and TRBJ1-2, with a possible D match to TRBD1 (6 bases). The CDR3 is made up of 12 amino acids. Germline CDR1 reads DFQATT; CDR2 reads SNEGSKA (reference sequence). Trimming removed 6 bases at V and 7 bases at J, with 15 bases between. CDR3 protein: CSAWTELGGYTF. CDR3 nucleotides: TGCAGTGCGTGGACAGAGTTGGGTGGCTACACCTTC.

This clonotype was picked up a small number of times. This chain links TRBV5-5 with TRBJ2-5; 10 bases are shared with TRBD2. The CDR3 length is 15 residues. V gave up 3 bases and J gave up 4 bases; unmatched junction bases: 6. Germline CDR1 SGHKS, CDR2 YYEKEE (reference sequence). CDR3 coding DNA: TGTGCCAGCAGCTCGAGCGGGGGGGCCGGAGAGACCCAGTACTTC. This codes for CASSSSGGAGETQYF.

The J gene is TRBJ2-2, the V gene TRBV10-3; the match to TRBD1 covers 9 bases. Germline V gene sequence: CDR1 ENHRY, CDR2 SYGVKD. With V trimmed by 6 bases and J by 7 bases, 6 bases remained unmatched. CDR3 size: 14 residues. The CDR3 region is CAISAGQGDGELFF. In DNA form, the CDR3 reads TGTGCCATCAGCGCGGGACAGGGTGACGGGGAGCTGTTTTTT.

This clonotype was detected only a few times. The chain recombines TRBV5-1 with TRBJ2-7; TRBD1 agrees at 9 bases. This CDR3 has 13 residues. The V gene end was trimmed by 0 bases and the J gene end by 5 bases; junction bases not matched to a gene: 0. In germline, CDR1 is SGHRS, CDR2 YFSETQ. The CDR3 sequence: CASSLGDRDEQYF. DNA for the CDR3: TGCGCCAGCAGCTTGGGGGACAGGGACGAGCAGTACTTC.

The chain carries TRBV6-2 or TRBV6-3 and TRBJ2-7, with D hard to call. The CDR3 runs 12 residues. Trimming pared 0 bases from V and 7 bases from J, leaving 7 bases between. CDR1 MNHEY and CDR2 SVGEGT come from the germline V gene. The CDR3 sequence is CASSYSSGEQYF. CDR3 nucleotide sequence: TGTGCCAGCAGTTACTCGAGTGGGGAGCAGTACTTC.

This clonotype turned up a few times. CDR3 sequence: CASSLRSGGAETYEQYF. CDR3 nucleotides: TGCGCCAGCAGCTTGAGGTCGGGCGGGGCAGAGACTTACGAGCAGTACTTC. This chain uses TRBV5-1 with TRBJ2-7; D is perhaps TRBD2 (6 bases). Trimming cost V 1 base and J 4 bases, with 21 bases left between them. Germline CDR1 and CDR2: SGHRS and YFSETQ. The CDR3 runs 17 residues.

The V gene is TRBV20-1, the J gene TRBJ1-1, with 8 nucleotides matching TRBD1. Germline CDR1 is DFQATT and CDR2 is SNEGSKA (reference sequence). The CDR3 is 14 amino acids. Unmatched junction bases numbered 3, after V lost 2 bases and J lost 1 base. The CDR3 DNA reads TGCAGTGCTAGATGGGGACAGGAGAACACTGAAGCTTTCTTT. Amino acids: CSARWGQENTEAFF.

This chain links TRBV20-1 with TRBJ2-7; TRBD1 matches at 7 bases. V shed 4 bases and J 6 bases; nucleotides not matched to a gene: 6. Germline V gives CDR1 DFQATT, CDR2 SNEGSKA (reference sequence). The CDR3 spans 12 residues. CDR3 sequence reads: CSATLQGTEQYF. CDR3 sequence (DNA): TGCAGTGCTACCCTACAGGGGACCGAGCAGTACTTC.

J is TRBJ1-2 and V is TRBV10-3, with 9 nucleotides matching TRBD1. Germline V lookup: CDR1 ENHRY, CDR2 SYGVKD. V gave up 2 bases and J gave up 5 bases; unmatched junction bases: 9. CDR3 length: 16 residues. The CDR3 here is CAISEPGQGGKYGYTF. The CDR3 coding sequence is TGTGCCATCAGTGAGCCGGGACAGGGTGGGAAGTATGGCTACACCTTC.

This clonotype was seen a single time. It is unclear where the CDR3 begins or ends on the DNA, so no DNA is shown, and the CDR3 is as TCRdb lists it. V usage is TRBV20-1 and J usage is TRBJ1-2; TRBD1, the table's D call, lacks a check against the DNA. Germline V gene sequence: CDR1 DFQATT, CDR2 SNEGSKA (reference sequence). The CDR3 is made up of 14 amino acids, end residues included. CDR3 sequence: CSARSLYQGYGYTF.

V usage is TRBV7-8 and J usage is TRBJ2-1; 10 bases map to TRBD2. Near its end, the DNA agrees better with TRBJ2-7, so the J call may be wrong. In germline, CDR1 is SGHVS, CDR2 FQNEAQ. The CDR3 totals 18 residues. The CDR3 nucleotides are TGTGCCAGCAGCTTAGGGCTAGCGGGGGCGCGTACGGACAATGAGCAGTACTTC. Its protein product is CASSLGLAGARTDNEQYF.

V usage is TRBV29-1 and J usage is TRBJ1-2; D may be TRBD1 (6 bases). The CDR3 consists of 13 residues. V lost 0 bases and J 8 bases, leaving 13 bases between the germline ends. Per germline, CDR1 SQVTM and CDR2 ANQGSEA. In nucleotides, the CDR3 is TGCAGCGTTGAAGATCAGGGGAGCAGCGGCTACACCTTC. This codes for CSVEDQGSSGYTF. Filled out from reference TRBV29-1 and TRBJ1-2, the complete variable domain reads SAVISQKPSRDICQRGTSLTIQCQVDSQVTMMFWYRQQPGQSLTLIATANQGSEATYESGFVIDKFPISRPNLTFSTLTVSNMSPEDSSIYLCSVEDQGSSGYTFGSGTRLTVV.